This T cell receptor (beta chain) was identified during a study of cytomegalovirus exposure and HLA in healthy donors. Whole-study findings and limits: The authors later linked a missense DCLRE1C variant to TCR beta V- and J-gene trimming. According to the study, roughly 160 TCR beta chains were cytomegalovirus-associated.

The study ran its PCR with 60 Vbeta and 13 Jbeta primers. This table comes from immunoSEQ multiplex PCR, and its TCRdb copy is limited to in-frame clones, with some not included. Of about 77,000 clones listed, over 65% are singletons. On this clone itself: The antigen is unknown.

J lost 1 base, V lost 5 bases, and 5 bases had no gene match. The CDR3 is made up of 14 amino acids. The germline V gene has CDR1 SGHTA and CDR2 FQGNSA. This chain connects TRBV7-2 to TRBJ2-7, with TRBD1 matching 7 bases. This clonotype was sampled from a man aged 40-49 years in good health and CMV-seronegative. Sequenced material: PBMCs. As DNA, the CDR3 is TGTGCCAGCAGCCGGGACAGAACGTCCTACGAGCAGTACTTC. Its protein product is CASSRDRTSYEQYF.